Following are 20 T cell receptor beta chains from one sample sequenced in a study of T cell changes during pregnancy in multiple sclerosis. The protocol was immunoSEQ multiplex PCR, while the TCRdb copy is restricted to in-frame clones and leaves out a portion. Of some 74,000 clones listed, 85% to 95% are singletons. Material: peripheral blood, obtained before pregnancy. The receptor set was obtained from a female donor with multiple sclerosis, enrolled in a pregnancy study.

The chain joins TRBV7-9 to TRBJ1-2; D is perhaps TRBD1 (5 bases). Germline values: CDR1 SEHNR, CDR2 FQNEAQ (reference sequence). The V end lost 3 bases, the J end lost 2 bases, and 7 bases lay between the germline ends. The CDR3 spans 13 residues. The CDR3 spells CASSFDSNYGYTF. The CDR3 DNA follows: TGTGCCAGCAGCTTTGACAGCAACTATGGCTACACCTTC. Full variable domain (remainder filled in from reference TRBV7-9 and TRBJ1-2): DTGVSQNPRHKITKRGQNVTFRCDPISEHNRLYWYRQTLGQGPEFLTYFQNEAQLEKSRLLSDRFSAERPKGSFSTLEIQRTEQGDSAMYLCASSFDSNYGYTFGSGTRLTVV.

The V gene is TRBV7-2, the J gene TRBJ1-5; 10 bases fit TRBD1. The CDR3 extends over 14 amino acids. CDR1 and CDR2 (germline): SGHTA, FQGNSA. The V gene end was trimmed by 5 bases and the J gene end by 4 bases; junction bases not matched to a gene: 2. CDR3 loop: CASSRTGGNQPQHF. The CDR3 DNA sequence: TGTGCCAGCAGCCGGACAGGGGGAAATCAGCCCCAGCATTTT.

The gene calls are TRBV28 and TRBJ2-5; perhaps TRBD1 as D (6 bases). This CDR3 is built from 11 residues. Trimming cost V 6 bases and J 4 bases, with 6 bases left between them. Germline lookup yields CDR1 MDHEN and CDR2 SYDVKM. CDR3: CASSRGETQYF. CDR3 bases: TGTGCCAGCAGCAGGGGAGAGACCCAGTACTTC.

The genes are TRBV11-2 and TRBJ2-2; tentative D call: TRBD2 (6 bases). Trimming left V 4 bases short and J 5 bases short, with 17 bases between. The CDR3 length is 16 residues. Germline loops: CDR1 SGHAT, CDR2 FQNNGV. In DNA form, the CDR3 reads TGTGCCAGCAGCTGGGCCTCGGGAGCAATTACCGGGGAGCTGTTTTTT. This sequence encodes CASSWASGAITGELFF.

At least ten counts were recorded for this clone. V is TRBV27 and J is TRBJ2-2; 9 bases map to TRBD2. Looked up from germline, CDR1 is MNHEY and CDR2 is SMNVEV (reference sequence). The CDR3 contains 17 residues. The trim removed 5 bases at V and 4 bases at J, leaving 11 bases unmatched. This CDR3 reads CASSPLGREGLTGELFF. For the CDR3, the DNA is TGTGCCAGCAGTCCCTTGGGGCGGGAGGGCCTCACCGGGGAGCTGTTTTTT.

The chain carries TRBV11-3 and TRBJ2-7; 10 nucleotides agree with TRBD1. The junction had 7 bases not matched to a gene; V was cut back by 5 bases and J by 3 bases. The CDR3 totals 15 residues. Per germline, CDR1 SGHNT and CDR2 YENEEA. The DNA for the CDR3 is TGTGCCAGCAGCCCGGACGGGACAGGGGTCTACGAGCAGTACTTC. This codes for CASSPDGTGVYEQYF.

This sequence joins TRBV9 and TRBJ2-1, with 8 positions matching TRBD2. This CDR3 is 16 amino acids long. Germline-derived CDR1 and CDR2 are SGDLS and YYNGEE. The V and J ends lost 0 bases and 8 bases, in that order; junction bases with no gene match: 10. CDR3 sequence: CASSVGLGREVDEQFF. CDR3 in DNA: TGTGCCAGCAGCGTAGGTCTGGGGCGGGAGGTCGATGAGCAGTTCTTC. The variable domain in full, with the rest retrieved from reference TRBV9 and TRBJ2-1, is DSGVTQTPKHLITATGQRVTLRCSPRSGDLSVYWYQQSLDQGLQFLIQYYNGEERAKGNILERFSAQQFPDLHSELNLSSLELGDSALYFCASSVGLGREVDEQFFGPGTRLTVL.

The chain has TRBV11-2 and TRBJ2-1; 15 nucleotides align to TRBD2. The length of the CDR3 is 16 residues. Germline CDR1 is SGHAT and CDR2 is FQNNGV. The V segment lost 5 bases and the J segment 10 bases; nucleotides outside the gene matches: 9. CDR3 bases: TGTGCCAGCAGCCAGGGACTAGCGGGAGGACCGGGAGAGCAGTTCTTC. It yields the protein CASSQGLAGGPGEQFF.

The chain joins TRBV9 to TRBJ2-7; TRBD1 is a possible D gene (5 bases). Germline loops: CDR1 SGDLS, CDR2 YYNGEE. The CDR3 is 13 amino acids. The ends were cut back, 0 bases at V and 4 bases at J, with 8 bases in the middle. The CDR3 sequence: CASSVVRQYEQYF. The CDR3 DNA sequence: TGTGCCAGCAGCGTAGTTAGACAGTACGAGCAGTACTTC.

The chain joins TRBV28 to TRBJ2-7, with D perhaps TRBD1 (6 bases). The germline CDR1 and CDR2 sequences are MDHEN and SYDVKM. Trimming took 3 bases from V and 0 from J, leaving 9 bases between them. The CDR3 runs 14 residues. The CDR3 is CASSFRDTSYEQYF. The CDR3 DNA reads as TGTGCCAGCAGTTTCCGGGACACCTCCTACGAGCAGTACTTC. The variable domain in full, completed from reference TRBV28 and TRBJ2-7, reads DVKVTQSSRYLVKRTGEKVFLECVQDMDHENMFWYRQDPGLGLRLIYFSYDVKMKEKGDIPEGYSVSREKKERFSLILESASTNQTSMYLCASSFRDTSYEQYFGPGTRLTVT.

This rearrangement joins TRBV2 to TRBJ2-5; 13 bases fit TRBD2. This CDR3 has 16 residues. The junction had 10 bases not matched to a gene; V was cut back by 5 bases and J by 7 bases. Germline-derived CDR1 and CDR2 are SNHLY and FYNNEI. Here the CDR3 DNA reads TGTGCCAGCAGTCTAGGACTAGCGGGGGTGTTGGGGACCCAGTACTTC. The encoded protein is CASSLGLAGVLGTQYF.

The chain combines TRBV4-3 with TRBJ2-7; D not certain. The CDR3 is 13 residues long. CDR1 and CDR2 (germline): LGHNA, YSLEER. V lost 1 base and J lost 5, with 9 bases in between. Here the CDR3 reads CASSQGQAHEQYF. The CDR3 DNA follows: TGCGCCAGCAGCCAAGGTCAGGCCCACGAGCAGTACTTC.

The chain joins TRBV13 to TRBJ2-7; 14 positions match TRBD2. The CDR3 loop spans 15 amino acids. Trimming took 6 bases from V and 6 from J; bases not matched to a gene: 7. From germline, CDR1 is PRHDT and CDR2 FYEKMQ (reference sequence). CDR3 nucleotides: TGTGCCAGCAGTCGGCGGGGACTAGCGGGAGTCGAGCAGTACTTC. Amino acids: CASSRRGLAGVEQYF.

This sequence joins TRBV9 and TRBJ2-1, with TRBD1 matching 12 bases. V was clipped by 0 bases and J by 4 bases; unmatched bases: 2. The CDR3 is 16 amino acids. Germline V gives CDR1 SGDLS, CDR2 YYNGEE. The CDR3 here is CASSVVGQGAYNEQFF. The CDR3 DNA follows: TGTGCCAGCAGCGTAGTGGGACAGGGGGCTTACAATGAGCAGTTCTTC.

V is TRBV4-1 and J is TRBJ2-7; D call uncertain. This CDR3 has 14 amino acids. Germline V lookup: CDR1 MGHRA, CDR2 YSYEKL. The V gene lost 8 bases and the J gene lost 4 bases, with 18 bases spanning the gap. CDR3 coding DNA: TGCGCCAGCTCCCGGAGCCTGGATGGTTACGAGCAGTACTTC. It is translated as CASSRSLDGYEQYF.

The chain combines TRBV14 with TRBJ2-5, with a weak D call TRBD1 (5 bases). The germline gives CDR1 SGHDN, CDR2 FVKESK. There are 15 residues in the CDR3. The germline V and J ends were trimmed by 0 bases and 2 bases, with 10 bases remaining between them. Here the CDR3 reads CASSQEQGYQETQYF. In nucleotides, the CDR3 is TGTGCCAGCAGCCAAGAGCAGGGATATCAAGAGACCCAGTACTTC.

The chain uses TRBV5-1 and TRBJ2-5; a weak D match, TRBD1 (6 bases). The CDR3 has 14 amino acids. Germline lookup yields CDR1 SGHRS and CDR2 YFSETQ. The ends were cut back, 4 bases at V and 3 bases at J, with 13 bases in the middle. CDR3 in DNA: TGCGCCAGCAGCCCCAGGGGCGGTGAAGAGACCCAGTACTTC. Residues: CASSPRGGEETQYF. Using reference TRBV5-1 and TRBJ2-5 for the parts outside the CDR3, the full variable domain is KAGVTQTPRYLIKTRGQQVTLSCSPISGHRSVSWYQQTPGQGLQFLFEYFSETQRNKGNFPGRFSGRQFSNSRSEMNVSTLELGDSALYLCASSPRGGEETQYFGPGTRLLVL.

The genes are TRBV2 and TRBJ1-5; D is perhaps TRBD1 (6 bases). In germline, CDR1 is SNHLY, CDR2 FYNNEI. Between the trimmed V and J ends, which lost 3 bases and 9 bases, there was a span of 15 bases. The length of the CDR3 is 14 residues. CDR3 region: CASSEWGLFWPQHF. DNA of the CDR3: TGTGCCAGCAGTGAGTGGGGGCTGTTTTGGCCCCAGCATTTT.

The chain joins TRBV29-1 to TRBJ2-7; 9 bases fit TRBD1. CDR1 is SQVTM, CDR2 ANQGSEA, per germline. The CDR3 sequence is 13 residues long. With 6 bases clipped from V and 2 bases from J, the junction kept 5 bases outside the gene matches. CDR3 residues: CSVGTGSPYEQYF. CDR3 nucleotide sequence: TGCAGCGTGGGGACAGGGTCCCCCTACGAGCAGTACTTC.

The sample holds one count of this clone. J is TRBJ2-1 and V is TRBV18; 11 nucleotides agree with TRBD2. In germline, CDR1 is KGHSH, CDR2 LQKENI. The CDR3 runs 16 residues. The V segment lost 4 bases and the J segment 9 bases; nucleotides outside the gene matches: 11. CDR3 amino acids: CASSQLAGDFGSEQFF. CDR3 DNA sequence: TGTGCCAGCTCACAACTAGCGGGAGATTTCGGGAGTGAGCAGTTCTTC.